A selection of T cell receptor beta chains follows, all from one sample in a study of OX40 agonist ivuxolimab in advanced cancers. Produced via immunoSEQ multiplex PCR; TCRdb's table is partial and in-frame only. The sample lists tens of thousands of clones, approximately 91% seen once, with roughly 0.38% in the top ten. The sequences come from CD4+ or CD8+ T cells sorted from blood, collected in a trial of the OX40 agonist ivuxolimab. All receptors come from an adult with an advanced solid tumor such as melanoma, head and neck, liver or kidney cancer. Both conserved end residues are part of each CDR3. The D gene is left open where the match is weak. Where a row states a size, it is once, few, many or the class of an expanded clone; other rows omit it.

>TRBJ2-1|TRBV4-1|NA|NA
CASSQDRAGHYNEQFF
TGCGCCAGCAGCCAAGATCGAGCGGGACATTACAATGAGCAGTTCTTC
>TRBJ1-5|TRBV30|NA|TRBD1
CAWSRGTGGNSNQPQHF
TGTGCCTGGAGTCGGGGGACAGGGGGGAATAGCAATCAGCCCCAGCATTTT
>TRBJ2-7|TRBV5-1|NA|NA
CASSRQGLLNEQYF
TGCGCCAGCAGCCGGCAGGGCTTATTGAACGAGCAGTACTTC
>TRBJ1-3|TRBV6-5|NA|NA
CASSYSGQPSGNTIYF
TGTGCCAGCAGTTACTCGGGACAACCCTCTGGAAACACCATATATTTT
>TRBJ1-6|TRBV7-2|NA|NA
CASSYQTQARSPLHF
TGTGCCAGCAGCTACCAGACACAGGCAAGGTCACCCCTCCACTTT
>TRBJ2-5|TRBV27|NA|NA
CASSLGQQETQYF
TGTGCCAGCAGCTTAGGGCAACAAGAGACCCAGTACTTC
>TRBJ1-2|TRBV6-1|NA|NA
CASSDIGQIPGAQYGYTF
TGTGCCAGCAGTGACATAGGACAAATCCCCGGGGCCCAATATGGCTACACCTTC
>TRBJ2-4|TRBV6-4|NA|TRBD1
CASSEGTGSGIQYF
TGTGCCAGCAGTGAAGGGACAGGTTCGGGCATTCAGTACTTC
>TRBJ1-2|TRBV6-1|medium-sized|TRBD1
CASKGGTSDYGYTF
TGTGCCAGCAAAGGGGGCACATCTGACTATGGCTACACCTTC
>TRBJ1-2|TRBV10-1|NA|TRBD1
CASSPSAHGQGNYGYTF
TGCGCCAGCAGTCCTTCCGCACACGGACAGGGGAACTATGGCTACACCTTC
>TRBJ2-1|TRBV27|NA|TRBD2
CASSRGTSRGNEQFF
TGTGCCAGCAGCCGAGGGACTAGCAGGGGCAATGAGCAGTTCTTC
>TRBJ2-7|TRBV11-3|NA|TRBD1
CASSPGQMGEQYF
TGTGCCAGCAGCCCGGGACAGATGGGCGAGCAGTACTTC
>TRBJ2-1|TRBV2|NA|NA
CASSERAGWETSEQFF
TGTGCCAGCAGTGAACGGGCGGGTTGGGAAACGAGTGAGCAGTTCTTC
>TRBJ2-7|TRBV19|NA|TRBD1
CASSDPGQGAWEQYF
TGTGCCAGTAGTGACCCGGGACAGGGGGCTTGGGAGCAGTACTTC
>TRBJ2-5|TRBV5-6|once|TRBD2
CASSSGLAQETQYF
TGTGCCAGCAGCTCGGGACTAGCCCAAGAGACCCAGTACTTC
>TRBJ2-7|TRBV11-3|NA|TRBD2
CASSLRLAGDEQYF
TGTGCCAGCAGCCTAAGACTAGCGGGAGACGAGCAGTACTTC
>TRBJ2-7|TRBV10-1|NA|NA
CASSESTGTSTSYEQYF
TGCGCCAGCAGTGAGTCGACCGGGACTTCTACCTCCTACGAGCAGTACTTC
>TRBJ2-1|TRBV9|NA|NA
CASSVDPPLYNEQFF
TGTGCCAGCAGCGTAGATCCCCCATTATACAATGAGCAGTTCTTC
>TRBJ1-5|TRBV15|NA|TRBD1
CATSRGDETGGIGNQPQHF
TGTGCCACCAGCAGAGGGGATGAGACAGGGGGTATCGGCAATCAGCCCCAGCATTTT
>TRBJ2-5|TRBV19|NA|TRBD1
CASSITGGEETQYF
TGTGCCAGTAGTATTACAGGGGGCGAAGAGACCCAGTACTTC
>TRBJ1-1|TRBV6-6|NA|NA
CASSNTEAFF
TGTGCCAGCAGTAACACTGAAGCTTTCTTT
>TRBJ1-2|TRBV5-4|NA|TRBD1
CASSLTDRGGGYTF
TGTGCCAGCAGCCTCACCGACAGGGGCGGTGGCTACACCTTC
>TRBJ2-7|TRBV5-1|NA|NA
CASSLNGAYYEQYF
TGCGCCAGCAGCTTGAATGGAGCTTACTACGAGCAGTACTTC
>TRBJ1-4|TRBV4-1|NA|NA
CASSLGTVLRTEKLFF
TGCGCCAGCAGCCTTGGGACGGTCCTTCGGACGGAAAAACTGTTTTTT
>TRBJ2-5|TRBV11-3|NA|NA
CASSLRSWVQETQYF
TGTGCCAGCAGCTTAAGGTCTTGGGTACAAGAGACCCAGTACTTC
>TRBJ2-6|TRBV7-6|NA|NA
CASSLGGANVLTF
TGTGCCAGCAGCTTGGGGGGGGCCAACGTCCTGACTTTC
>TRBJ2-6|TRBV10-2|NA|TRBD2
CASSDPGLAGVSGANVLTF
TGCGCCAGCAGTGACCCCGGACTAGCGGGGGTATCTGGGGCCAACGTCCTGACTTTC
>TRBJ2-1|TRBV12-5|NA|TRBD2
CASGLPPLYASGRVREQFF
TGTGCTAGTGGTTTGCCCCCCCTCTACGCTAGCGGGAGGGTCCGGGAGCAGTTCTTC
>TRBJ2-3|TRBV4-3|NA|TRBD2
CASSQKGLAGGSHPTDTQYF
TGCGCCAGCAGCCAAAAAGGGCTAGCGGGAGGGTCCCACCCCACAGATACGCAGTATTTT
>TRBJ2-2|TRBV30|once|TRBD1
CAWSRDSYTGELFF
TGTGCCTGGAGTAGGGACAGCTACACCGGGGAGCTGTTTTTT
>TRBJ2-5|TRBV18|NA|TRBD1
CASSGTEQETQYF
TGTGCCAGCTCAGGGACAGAACAAGAGACCCAGTACTTC
>TRBJ1-3|TRBV27|NA|NA
CASSLGLGGNTIYF
TGTGCCAGCAGTTTGGGCCTTGGGGGGAACACCATATATTTT
>TRBJ1-1|TRBV7-6|NA|NA
CASSPGPAGGAFF
TGTGCCAGCAGCCCCGGCCCTGCGGGGGGAGCTTTCTTT
>TRBJ2-2|TRBV9|once|NA
CASSPRRTGSGELFF
TGTGCCAGCAGCCCCCGGAGGACGGGGAGCGGGGAGCTGTTTTTT
>TRBJ2-7|TRBV2|NA|NA
CASQTTLGYEQYF
TGTGCTTCTCAGACCACCTTGGGCTACGAGCAGTACTTC
>TRBJ1-3|TRBV7-6|NA|NA
CASSLGGGADSGNTIYF
TGTGCCAGCAGCTTAGGTGGCGGGGCGGACTCTGGAAACACCATATATTTT
>TRBJ2-7|TRBV6-6|NA|TRBD1
CASSYPGGRDEQYF
TGTGCCAGCAGTTACCCAGGGGGCAGGGACGAGCAGTACTTC
>TRBJ2-6|TRBV7-9|NA|NA
CASSSPSRAPSGANVLTF
TGTGCCAGCAGCTCCCCCAGCCGGGCCCCCTCTGGGGCCAACGTCCTGACTTTC
>TRBJ1-5|TRBV14|NA|TRBD1
CASSQDRWTQPQHF
TGTGCCAGCAGCCAGGACAGGTGGACCCAGCCCCAGCATTTT
>TRBJ2-7|TRBV4-1|NA|NA
CASSQTGTPLDEQYF
TGCGCCAGCAGCCAAACCGGGACACCGCTAGACGAGCAGTACTTC
>TRBJ2-3|TRBV5-4|NA|TRBD2
CASSAGLAADTQYF
TGTGCCAGCAGCGCGGGACTAGCAGCAGATACGCAGTATTTT
>TRBJ2-7|TRBV9|NA|TRBD1
CASSVDRVGEQYF
TGTGCCAGCAGCGTGGACAGGGTGGGGGAGCAGTACTTC
>TRBJ2-1|TRBV5-1|NA|TRBD1
CASSLIQGANEQFF
TGCGCCAGCAGCTTGATACAGGGGGCTAATGAGCAGTTCTTC
>TRBJ1-1|TRBV11-2|NA|NA
CASSLTDKNTEAFF
TGTGCCAGCAGCTTAACAGACAAGAACACTGAAGCTTTCTTT
>TRBJ2-5|TRBV18|NA|NA
CASYETAQETQYF
TGTGCCAGCTACGAGACAGCCCAAGAGACCCAGTACTTC
>TRBJ2-2|TRBV5-4|NA|NA
CASSLSSGQNTGELFF
TGTGCCAGCAGCTTGTCAAGCGGTCAGAACACCGGGGAGCTGTTTTTT
>TRBJ2-3|TRBV6-4|NA|NA
CASSKGRMPDTQYF
TGTGCCAGCAGTAAGGGACGGATGCCAGATACGCAGTATTTT
>TRBJ2-7|TRBV19|NA|TRBD1
CASTPGQTYEQYF
TGTGCCAGTACCCCGGGACAGACCTACGAGCAGTACTTC